These 20 T cell receptor beta chains came from one sample sequenced in a study of T cell responses to AZD1222 COVID-19 vaccine. Method: immunoSEQ multiplex PCR; TCRdb's copy keeps in-frame clones and lacks some. This table has some 150,000 clones, around nine tenths appearing once. The source was peripheral blood, collected after recovery from COVID-19. The receptors were gathered from an adult who had recovered from COVID-19.

This clone was seen once. The chain links TRBV28 to TRBJ1-2; TRBD1 aligns across 9 bases. V was pared by 7 bases and J by 6 bases, with 12 bases of the junction left unmatched. The CDR3 loop spans 15 amino acids. CDR1 and CDR2 from the germline V gene are MDHEN and SYDVKM. CDR3 loop: CASNKYRTGDHGYTF. CDR3 in DNA: TGTGCCAGCAATAAATACCGGACAGGGGATCATGGCTACACCTTC.

The count of this clone is one. The chain carries TRBV5-1 and TRBJ2-3; 8 positions agree with TRBD2. This CDR3 region has 15 residues. The germline gives CDR1 SGHRS, CDR2 YFSETQ. V was pared by 4 bases and J by 1 base, with 5 bases of the junction left unmatched. The CDR3 DNA sequence: TGCGCCAGCAGCATTAGCGGGGCCGGCACAGATACGCAGTATTTT. Translation: CASSISGAGTDTQYF.

This clone turned up a few times. V gene TRBV6-5 combines with J gene TRBJ2-3; 8 nucleotides agree with TRBD1. With V trimmed by 2 bases and J by 3 bases, 7 bases remained unmatched. Germline V gene sequence: CDR1 MNHEY, CDR2 SVGAGI. The CDR3 has 16 amino acids. CDR3 DNA sequence: TGTGCCAGCAGTTACGGTGGACAGGGCTTTACAGATACGCAGTATTTT. Its protein is CASSYGGQGFTDTQYF.

The rearrangement links TRBV15 to TRBJ2-2, with 9 positions matching TRBD2. Germline trimming cut 1 base from V and 4 bases from J; bases unmatched to any gene: 4. The length of the CDR3 is 16 residues. Germline V gene data show CDR1 as LNHNV and CDR2 as YYDKDF (reference sequence). CDR3 sequence reads: CATSRAASGITGELFF. CDR3 coding DNA: TGTGCCACCAGCAGAGCAGCTAGCGGGATCACCGGGGAGCTGTTTTTT.

The chain carries TRBV19 and TRBJ2-6; D not resolved. Trimming removed 10 bases from V and 2 bases from J, with 6 bases in between. The CDR3 length is 12 residues. Germline lookup yields CDR1 LNHDA and CDR2 SQIVND (reference sequence). CDR3 DNA sequence: TGTGCCATTTTAACTGGGGCCAACGTCCTGACTTTC. Its protein is CAILTGANVLTF.

The J gene is TRBJ2-7, the V gene TRBV2, with D uncertain. Trimming took 1 base from V and 4 from J, leaving 5 bases between them. CDR3 length: 12 residues. Germline V gene lookup returns CDR1 SNHLY and CDR2 FYNNEI. CDR3 loop: CASSEVGYEQYF. The CDR3 nucleotides read TGTGCCAGCAGTGAAGTTGGATACGAGCAGTACTTC.

The chain joins TRBV19 to TRBJ1-1; a possible D gene is TRBD1 (5 bases). Trimming took 5 bases from V and 4 from J, leaving 20 bases between them. CDR1 and CDR2 from the germline V gene are LNHDA and SQIVND (reference sequence). CDR3 length: 16 residues. This CDR3 is CASSVTPGLLITEAFF. The CDR3 coding sequence is TGTGCCAGTAGTGTTACTCCGGGACTCCTGATCACTGAAGCTTTCTTT.

The chain couples TRBV2 to TRBJ1-2; D might be TRBD1 (6 bases). The CDR3 is 13 residues long. Germline V gives CDR1 SNHLY, CDR2 FYNNEI. V lost 6 bases to trimming and J lost 5 bases, with 13 bases between them. DNA for the CDR3: TGTGCCAGCAGGGACAGCGGGGGATATGGCTACACCTTC. Translating it yields CASRDSGGYGYTF. Full variable domain (remainder filled in from reference TRBV2 and TRBJ1-2): EPEVTQTPSHQVTQMGQEVILRCVPISNHLYFYWYRQILGQKVEFLVSFYNNEISEKSEIFDDQFSVERPDGSNFTLKIRSTKLEDSAMYFCASRDSGGYGYTFGSGTRLTVV.

This clone has more than one count but fewer than ten. The CDR3 protein is CASSRQVDTQYF. CDR3 in DNA: TGTGCCAGCAGCCGACAGGTAGATACGCAGTATTTT. The V and J genes are TRBV2 and TRBJ2-3, with D tentatively TRBD1 (6 bases). Germline loops: CDR1 SNHLY, CDR2 FYNNEI. The CDR3 has 12 residues. V shed 6 bases and J shed 5 bases, with 9 bases lying between them. The full variable domain, completed using reference TRBV2 and TRBJ2-3, is EPEVTQTPSHQVTQMGQEVILRCVPISNHLYFYWYRQILGQKVEFLVSFYNNEISEKSEIFDDQFSVERPDGSNFTLKIRSTKLEDSAMYFCASSRQVDTQYFGPGTRLTVL.

CDR3 bases: TGTGCCATCAGTGAAGGAGGGGATGGCTACACCTTC. Translation: CAISEGGDGYTF. This rearrangement joins TRBV10-3 to TRBJ1-2; a weak D match, TRBD1 (5 bases). Trimming pared 3 bases from V and 6 bases from J, leaving 8 bases between. The CDR3 covers 12 residues. Germline V CDR1 and CDR2: ENHRY, SYGVKD.

The chain couples TRBV7-2 to TRBJ1-5; no reliable D call. Germline-derived CDR1 and CDR2 are SGHTA and FQGNSA. V lost 6 bases to trimming and J lost 9 bases, with 15 bases between them. The CDR3 contains 13 residues. In nucleotides, the CDR3 is TGTGCCAGCAGATATATTCCCGATTCGCCCCAGCATTTT. This codes for CASRYIPDSPQHF.

The chain has TRBV5-5 and TRBJ1-1; D is unresolved. Germline CDR1 is SGHKS and CDR2 is YYEKEE (reference sequence). The CDR3 totals 15 residues. The V gene lost 6 bases and the J gene lost 0 bases, with 15 bases spanning the gap. The CDR3 nucleotides are TGTGCCAGCAAATCGCCAGGCTCATTGAACACTGAAGCTTTCTTT. This translates into CASKSPGSLNTEAFF.

In this sample, this clone turned up once. This same CDR3 is encoded by further DNA sequences in the sample. J is TRBJ2-5 and V is TRBV4-2; D is uncertain. The CDR3 is made up of 14 amino acids. The V gene's germline CDR1 is LGHNA and CDR2 YNFKEQ. Trimming removed 0 bases at V and 4 bases at J, with 9 bases between. In nucleotides, the CDR3 is TGTGCCAGCAGCCAAGAGGGCCGAGGAGAGACCCAGTACTTC. Translation: CASSQEGRGETQYF.

The chain is built from TRBV25-1 and TRBJ2-7, with 10 bases identical to TRBD1. The CDR3 has 13 residues. Germline CDR1 reads MGHDK; CDR2 reads SYGVNS. J lost 7 bases, V lost 6 bases, and 6 bases had no gene match. CDR3 region: CASRGQGFREQYF. The DNA of the CDR3 is TGTGCCAGCAGGGGACAGGGGTTTCGGGAGCAGTACTTC.

This chain uses TRBV28 with TRBJ1-4; D gene unclear. The CDR3 consists of 15 residues. The V gene lost 6 bases and the J gene lost 8 bases, with 19 bases spanning the gap. Germline CDR1 and CDR2: MDHEN and SYDVKM. CDR3 DNA: TGTGCCAGCAGGGGAGGAAGACAAGAACACGAAAAACTGTTTTTT. This sequence encodes CASRGGRQEHEKLFF. Using reference TRBV28 and TRBJ1-4 for the parts outside the CDR3, the full variable domain is DVKVTQSSRYLVKRTGEKVFLECVQDMDHENMFWYRQDPGLGLRLIYFSYDVKMKEKGDIPEGYSVSREKKERFSLILESASTNQTSMYLCASRGGRQEHEKLFFGSGTQLSVL.

This chain joins TRBV9 and TRBJ2-5; perhaps D is TRBD1 or TRBD2 (5 bases each). Germline V gene lookup returns CDR1 SGDLS and CDR2 YYNGEE. The CDR3 totals 14 residues. The ends were cut back, 7 bases at V and 1 base at J, with 14 bases in the middle. CDR3 nucleotide sequence: TGTGCCAGCTCGGGACCGCAAATCCAAGAGACCCAGTACTTC. Its protein product is CASSGPQIQETQYF. The complete variable domain, with remaining parts taken from reference TRBV9 and TRBJ2-5, reads DSGVTQTPKHLITATGQRVTLRCSPRSGDLSVYWYQQSLDQGLQFLIQYYNGEERAKGNILERFSAQQFPDLHSELNLSSLELGDSALYFCASSGPQIQETQYFGPGTRLLVL.

Note on this clone: The junction and the germline gene differ at one end; a read error may be behind it. This chain joins TRBV7-2 and TRBJ1-6, with 7 bases matching TRBD1. The CDR3 covers 12 residues. The V gene's germline CDR1 is SGHTA and CDR2 FQGNSA. CDR3 nucleotides: TGTGCCAGCAGGGCCCTGGGGGGACAGTACAACTTT. Amino acid sequence: CASRALGGQYNF.

The chain couples TRBV14 to TRBJ1-3; D remains ambiguous. Germline V lookup: CDR1 SGHDN, CDR2 FVKESK. The CDR3 consists of 12 residues. Trimming stripped 3 bases from V and 4 bases from J, with 4 bases between. This CDR3 reads CASSQVGNTIYF. The DNA for the CDR3 is TGTGCCAGCAGCCAGGTGGGAAACACCATATATTTT.

This clone was counted once. This chain connects TRBV27 to TRBJ2-7, with TRBD1 matching over 10 bases. Germline CDR1 and CDR2: MNHEY and SMNVEV (reference sequence). J gave up 3 bases and V 7 bases, and 9 bases lay outside the gene matches. The CDR3 spans 15 residues. The chain's CDR3 is CASMKSTGGFYEQYF. CDR3 sequence (DNA): TGTGCCAGCATGAAGTCGACAGGGGGCTTCTACGAGCAGTACTTC.

The chain couples TRBV7-2 to TRBJ1-2; D gene uncertain. The CDR3 consists of 13 residues. CDR1 and CDR2 from the germline V gene are SGHTA and FQGNSA. Trimming cost V 7 bases and J 4 bases, with 13 bases left between them. This CDR3 reads CASTLWAPYGYTF. Written as DNA, the CDR3 is TGTGCCAGCACCCTCTGGGCTCCCTATGGCTACACCTTC.